A single sample is the source of the 11 T cell receptor beta chains below, sequenced in a study of blood T cells in healthy people across ages. The use of a sample-barcoded 5' primer and a J-beta primer mix characterized a second PCR of roughly 7 to 12 cycles. MiXCR, applied by TCRdb to the 5' RACE reads, yields one record per CDR3 protein. Among about 830,000 distinct CDR3 sequences listed, less than 80% were seen once. Specimen: blood. The receptor source for this set is a man aged 25 to 40 in good health.

This clonotype was picked up one time. The V and J genes are TRBV2 and TRBJ2-3, with 15 bases fitting TRBD2. V trimming: 6 bases; J trimming: 7 bases; junction bases outside the gene matches: 5. The CDR3 spans 15 residues. Germline CDR1 is SNHLY and CDR2 is FYNNEI. CDR3 sequence reads: CASRWTSGGANTQYF. The CDR3 bases are TGTGCCAGCAGATGGACTAGCGGGGGGGCGAATACGCAGTATTTT.

The rearrangement links TRBV20-1 to TRBJ1-2; no definite D call. From germline, CDR1 is DFQATT and CDR2 SNEGSKA (reference sequence). The CDR3 sequence is 14 residues long. V was cut by 5 bases and J by 6 bases, with 19 bases left in between. The chain's CDR3 is CSAPTGGGSNGYTF. Written as DNA, the CDR3 is TGCAGTGCTCCCACCGGAGGCGGGTCAAATGGCTACACCTTC.

This CDR3 is CASSPPGRMHNEQFF. The CDR3, as DNA: TGTGCCAGCAGCCCACCGGGACGGATGCACAATGAGCAGTTCTTC. The chain employs TRBV5-6 and TRBJ2-1; D tentatively reads TRBD1 or TRBD2 (5 bases each). V was shortened by 4 bases and J by 5 bases, with 16 bases between the two germline ends. Germline V gene data show CDR1 as SGHDT and CDR2 as YYEEEE. There are 15 residues in the CDR3.

V usage is TRBV3-1 and J usage is TRBJ2-3, with 7 bases lining up with TRBD2. Trimming cost V 4 bases and J 5 bases; bases outside gene matches: 15. Germline loops: CDR1 LGHDT, CDR2 YNNKEL (reference sequence). This CDR3 spans 17 amino acids. CDR3 protein: CASSPPPGRGSEDTQYF. The CDR3 nucleotides are TGTGCCAGCAGCCCCCCCCCCGGGCGGGGGAGCGAAGATACGCAGTATTTT.

Note on this clonotype: Relative to the germline gene, one junction end is altered; a read error may explain this. CDR3 sequence reads: CSARQGAKIDTQYF. The CDR3 nucleotides read TGCAGTGCTAGACAGGGGGCGAAAATAGATACACAGTATTTT. The J gene is TRBJ2-3, the V gene TRBV20-1, with 8 bases identical to TRBD1. In germline, CDR1 is DFQATT, CDR2 SNEGSKA (reference sequence). This CDR3 spans 14 amino acids.

This clonotype has only a few counts. The chain links TRBV3-1 to TRBJ2-5; 9 bases align to TRBD1. The CDR3 consists of 16 residues. V trimming: 4 bases; J trimming: 1 base; junction bases outside the gene matches: 7. The germline gives CDR1 LGHDT, CDR2 YNNKEL (reference sequence). In DNA form, the CDR3 reads TGTGCCAGCAGCCTCACAGGGGGCTCTTTCCAAGAGACCCAGTACTTC. Translated: CASSLTGGSFQETQYF.

The V and J genes are TRBV29-1 and TRBJ2-1; D is possibly TRBD2 (6 bases). The V gene lost 4 bases and the J gene lost 2 bases, with 9 bases spanning the gap. Germline V gene sequence: CDR1 SQVTM, CDR2 ANQGSEA. The CDR3 has 13 residues. The CDR3 DNA reads TGCAGCGTTGGGCGGGGCGCCTACAATGAGCAGTTCTTC. This sequence encodes CSVGRGAYNEQFF.

This chain uses TRBV6-2 or TRBV6-3 with TRBJ2-3; 8 nucleotides match TRBD1. Per germline, CDR1 MNHEY and CDR2 SVGEGT. Trimming at V came to 6 bases and at J to 0 bases, leaving 8 bases not matched to a gene. The CDR3 contains 16 residues. The CDR3 region is CASSLFRDRSTDTQYF. The CDR3 nucleotides are TGTGCCAGCAGCCTGTTCCGGGACAGGAGCACAGATACGCAGTATTTT.

V is TRBV6-5 and J is TRBJ2-1; the D is unclear. With 5 bases removed from V and 3 bases from J, the gap between germline ends came to 8 bases. CDR1 is MNHEY, CDR2 SVGAGI, per germline. CDR3 length: 13 residues. CDR3 sequence (DNA): TGTGCCAGCAGTCCCAATAACTACAATGAGCAGTTCTTC. As protein: CASSPNNYNEQFF.

This clonotype was recorded a few times. This chain connects TRBV9 to TRBJ1-5; D gene uncertain. The CDR3 spans 14 residues. The germline gives CDR1 SGDLS, CDR2 YYNGEE. V gave up 8 bases and J gave up 7 bases, with 19 bases separating them. This chain's CDR3 is CARWTLGSSQPQHF. The CDR3, as DNA: TGTGCCAGATGGACCCTAGGCTCATCCCAGCCCCAGCATTTT.

This chain joins TRBV6-2 or TRBV6-3 and TRBJ1-5, with D tentatively TRBD1 (6 bases). The ends were cut back, 6 bases at V and 4 bases at J, with 16 bases in the middle. From germline, CDR1 is MNHEY and CDR2 SVGEGT. This CDR3 spans 15 amino acids. The CDR3 region is CASSIQGSRNQPQHF. The CDR3 bases are TGTGCCAGCAGCATTCAGGGGTCGCGGAATCAGCCCCAGCATTTT.